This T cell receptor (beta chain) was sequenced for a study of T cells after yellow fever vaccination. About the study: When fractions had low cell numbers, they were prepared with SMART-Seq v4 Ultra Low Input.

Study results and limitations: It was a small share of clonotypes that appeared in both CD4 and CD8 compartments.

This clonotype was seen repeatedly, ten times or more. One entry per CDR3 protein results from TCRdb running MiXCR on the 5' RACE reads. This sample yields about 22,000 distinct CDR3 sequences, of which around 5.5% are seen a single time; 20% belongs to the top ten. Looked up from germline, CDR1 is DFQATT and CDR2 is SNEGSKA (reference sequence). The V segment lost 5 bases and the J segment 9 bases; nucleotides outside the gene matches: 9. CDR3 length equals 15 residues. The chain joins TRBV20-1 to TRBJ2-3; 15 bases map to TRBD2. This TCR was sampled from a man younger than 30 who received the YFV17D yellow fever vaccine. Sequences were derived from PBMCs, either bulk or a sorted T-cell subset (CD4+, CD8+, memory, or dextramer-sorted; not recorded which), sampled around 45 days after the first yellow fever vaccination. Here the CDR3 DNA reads TGCAGTGCTGCCCAGGGACTAGCGGGGGGAGGGACGCAGTATTTT. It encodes CSAAQGLAGGGTQYF.